This T cell receptor (beta chain) was observed in a study of T cells after yellow fever vaccination. In the case of this clonotype: Its antigen is not known.

Whole-study results and caveats: The presence of abundant clonotypes contaminating from the bulk population was possible in FACS-sorted repertoires. Peaking faster, on day 5 versus 15, the secondary response was nonetheless weaker.

CDR1 is LNHDA and CDR2 is SQIVND in the germline V gene (reference sequence). Trimming stripped 3 bases from V and 1 base from J, with 12 bases between. CDR3 size: 15 residues. One entry per CDR3 protein results from TCRdb running MiXCR on the 5' RACE reads. Of 300,000 to 450,000 distinct CDR3 sequences detected, approximately 6% appear once; the ten largest clones hold approximately 15%. The sequence was collected from a man younger than 45 who received the YFV17D yellow fever vaccine. The specimen was PBMCs, collected 5 days after the yellow fever booster vaccination. The chain joins TRBV19 to TRBJ1-1; D remains ambiguous. This CDR3 reads CASSIKLQRNTEAFF. DNA of the CDR3: TGTGCCAGTAGTATTAAGTTGCAAAGGAACACTGAAGCTTTCTTT.